Presented here are 8 T cell receptor beta chains from one specimen sequenced in a study of cytomegalovirus exposure and HLA in healthy donors. In the PCR, 60 Vbeta and 13 Jbeta primers were used. Data came from immunoSEQ multiplex PCR; TCRdb stores just in-frame clones and leaves some out. The sample comprises 150,000 to 200,000 clones, over 75% of which are singletons, and less than 0.65% rests with the top ten. The material sequenced was PBMCs. These receptors were collected from a woman between 50 and 59 years old in good health and CMV-seronegative.

The chain couples TRBV7-6 to TRBJ2-5, with D perhaps matching TRBD1 (5 bases). Trimming cost V 5 bases and J 5 bases, with 15 bases left between them. This CDR3 region has 14 residues. CDR1 is SGHVS, CDR2 FNYEAQ, per germline. The CDR3 region is CASSLQTDRETQYF. In DNA form, the CDR3 reads TGTGCCAGCAGCCTTCAGACAGATCGGGAGACCCAGTACTTC.

The genes are TRBV4-1 and TRBJ1-1; TRBD1 matches 9 bases. CDR1 MGHRA and CDR2 YSYEKL come from the germline V gene. J lost 4 bases, V lost 1 base, and 4 bases had no gene match. This CDR3 spans 15 amino acids. Here the CDR3 reads CASSQVSTGGTEAFF. The CDR3 bases are TGCGCCAGCAGCCAAGTCTCGACAGGGGGCACTGAAGCTTTCTTT.

The chain uses TRBV11-2 and TRBJ2-7, with TRBD1 identical over 10 bases. The trim removed 1 base at V and 6 bases at J, leaving 6 bases unmatched. The CDR3 spans 15 residues. Per the germline V gene, CDR1 is SGHAT and CDR2 is FQNNGV. The CDR3 loop reads CASSLGGTGAFEQYF. The CDR3 DNA reads as TGTGCCAGCAGCTTAGGGGGGACAGGGGCTTTCGAGCAGTACTTC.

This clone was seen only a few times. The chain has TRBV10-3 and TRBJ2-1, with 9 bases lining up with TRBD2. This CDR3 has 14 amino acids. V lost 5 bases to trimming and J lost 9 bases; unmatched junction nucleotides: 8. The germline CDR1 and CDR2 sequences are ENHRY and SYGVKD. The CDR3: CAISSAGGPSEQFF. The CDR3 DNA sequence: TGTGCCATCAGTTCGGCGGGAGGGCCTAGTGAGCAGTTCTTC.

The chain carries TRBV7-9 and TRBJ1-5, with D hard to call. V lost 0 bases to trimming and J lost 5 bases, with 14 bases between them. There are 16 residues in the CDR3. CDR1 and CDR2 from the germline V gene are SEHNR and FQNEAQ (reference sequence). The CDR3: CASSLAHGGLYQPQHF. The CDR3 coding sequence is TGTGCCAGCAGCTTAGCGCACGGTGGTCTCTATCAGCCCCAGCATTTT.

The V gene is TRBV5-1, the J gene TRBJ2-7; 7 bases line up with TRBD2. The V segment lost 4 bases and the J segment 5 bases; nucleotides outside the gene matches: 9. This CDR3 contains 14 residues. Germline lookup yields CDR1 SGHRS and CDR2 YFSETQ. CDR3 DNA: TGCGCCAGCAGCGCAGGACTAGTTTCCCACGAGCAGTACTTC. It codes for CASSAGLVSHEQYF.

The chain joins TRBV13 to TRBJ1-1; maybe TRBD1 (6 bases). Per the germline V gene, CDR1 is PRHDT and CDR2 is FYEKMQ (reference sequence). The CDR3 runs 16 residues. V was clipped by 5 bases and J by 4 bases, with 20 bases between them. For the CDR3, the DNA is TGTGCCAGCAGCCGACGTCAGGGGAAGTCGATCACTGAAGCTTTCTTT. Encoded protein: CASSRRQGKSITEAFF. The variable domain in full, with the rest retrieved from reference TRBV13 and TRBJ1-1, is AAGVIQSPRHLIKEKRETATLKCYPIPRHDTVYWYQQGPGQDPQFLISFYEKMQSDKGSIPDRFSAQQFSDYHSELNMSSLELGDSALYFCASSRRQGKSITEAFFGQGTRLTVV.

The chain is built from TRBV10-3 and TRBJ2-1; D might be TRBD2 (6 bases). There are 16 residues in the CDR3. Per germline, CDR1 ENHRY and CDR2 SYGVKD. V shed 4 bases and J shed 10 bases, with 23 bases lying between them. For the CDR3, the DNA is TGTGCCATCAGTGTCAGTTTGGGGGAGGATCTGGGGGAGCAGTTCTTC. Translating gives CAISVSLGEDLGEQFF.